One and the same sample provided the 26 T cell receptor beta chains below, sequenced in a study of T-cell reconstitution after alpha-beta-depleted transplantation in children. Unique molecular identifiers featured in how the TCRbeta library was prepared. One entry per CDR3 protein results from TCRdb running MiXCR on the PCR reads. Of fewer than 700,000 distinct CDR3 sequences in the sample, roughly 13% were seen once. The input for sequencing was PBMCs, mostly from graft donor cells, taken 360 days after TCRalphabeta/CD19-depleted stem cell transplant. The receptors were sampled from a male patient younger than 18 who had a stem cell transplant for acute myeloid leukemia, so the T cells may come from the graft donor.

The chain joins TRBV30 to TRBJ2-3, with a weak D call TRBD2 (6 bases). V lost 0 bases and J 3 bases, leaving 7 bases between the germline ends. The CDR3 totals 13 residues. Germline CDR1 is GTSNPN and CDR2 is SVGIG (reference sequence). CDR3 amino acids: CAWSVRETDTQYF. CDR3 nucleotides: TGTGCCTGGAGTGTACGGGAGACAGATACGCAGTATTTT.

The genes are TRBV27 and TRBJ2-5; 7 positions match TRBD1. CDR1 MNHEY and CDR2 SMNVEV come from the germline V gene (reference sequence). This CDR3 region has 15 residues. V lost 9 bases, J lost 7 bases, and 17 bases stayed unmatched. For the CDR3, the DNA is TGTGCCAGACGGGGTAGGGGGCCGCCCGACGGGACCCAGTACTTC. It specifies CARRGRGPPDGTQYF.

This clonotype was counted only a few times. DNA for the CDR3: TGCAGCGTCACCCGCTCCAACTCCTACAATGAGCAGTTCTTC. This sequence encodes CSVTRSNSYNEQFF. This chain connects TRBV29-1 to TRBJ2-1; no reliable D call. Germline CDR1 SQVTM, CDR2 ANQGSEA. V shed 6 bases and J shed 0 bases, with 12 bases lying between them. The CDR3 sequence is 14 residues long.

This rearrangement joins TRBV20-1 to TRBJ2-7, with 8 nucleotides matching TRBD1. V lost 2 bases, J lost 4 bases, and 7 bases stayed unmatched. CDR1 and CDR2 from the germline V gene are DFQATT and SNEGSKA (reference sequence). The CDR3 extends over 14 amino acids. The CDR3 sequence: CSARSGGFRYEQYF. CDR3 nucleotide sequence: TGCAGTGCTAGATCAGGGGGCTTCAGATACGAGCAGTACTTC.

V is TRBV6-5 and J is TRBJ2-3, with D hard to call. CDR1 and CDR2 from the germline V gene are MNHEY and SVGAGI. The CDR3 consists of 15 residues. V shed 0 bases and J shed 0 bases, with 7 bases lying between them. The CDR3 loop reads CASSYSLLSTDTQYF. CDR3 nucleotide sequence: TGTGCCAGCAGTTACTCGCTTCTCAGCACAGATACGCAGTATTTT.

This clonotype has more than one count but fewer than ten. The chain couples TRBV21-1 to TRBJ2-7. TRBV21-1 has pseudogene status. The CDR3 runs to 12 residues. CDR3 amino acids: CASSKACYEQYF. CDR3 nucleotide sequence: TGTGCCAGCAGCAAAGCGTGCTACGAGCAGTACTTC.

In this sample, this clonotype turned up a few times. The V call is TRBV20-1, the J call TRBJ2-3; TRBD2 might be the D (6 bases). CDR1 DFQATT and CDR2 SNEGSKA come from the germline V gene (reference sequence). The CDR3 has 16 amino acids. Trimming stripped 2 bases from V and 0 bases from J, with 15 bases between. The CDR3 DNA sequence: TGCAGTGCTAGAAAGCAGCCCGGACTAAGCACAGATACGCAGTATTTT. It translates to CSARKQPGLSTDTQYF.

This chain joins TRBV12-3 or TRBV12-4 and TRBJ2-3; 12 nucleotides match TRBD2. CDR3 length: 15 residues. J gave up 4 bases and V 8 bases, and 7 bases lay outside the gene matches. For the CDR3, the DNA is TGTGCCAGCGGCTGGACTAGCGGGGCCCCAGATACGCAGTATTTT. Translated, it gives CASGWTSGAPDTQYF.

This clonotype has only a few counts. The chain joins TRBV5-1 to TRBJ1-1, with D unclear. The germline CDR1 and CDR2 sequences are SGHRS and YFSETQ. This CDR3 is built from 12 residues. Trimming removed 3 bases from V and 4 bases from J, with 7 bases in between. CDR3 DNA: TGCGCCAGCAGCTCCCAAGGCACTGAAGCTTTCTTT. Translating gives CASSSQGTEAFF.

This clonotype was counted between two and nine times. The rearrangement joins TRBV6-2 or TRBV6-3 to TRBJ2-3, with D possibly matching TRBD2 (7 bases). The germline V gene has CDR1 MNHEY and CDR2 SVGEGT. The CDR3 is made up of 16 amino acids. V shed 2 bases and J shed 11 bases, with 23 bases lying between them. The CDR3: CASSYKAGSTKGGQYF. DNA for the CDR3: TGTGCCAGCAGTTACAAAGCGGGATCGACAAAAGGGGGGCAGTATTTT.

This clonotype has ten or more counts. The chain is built from TRBV6-5 and TRBJ2-5; a weak D match, TRBD1 (5 bases). The CDR3 loop spans 15 amino acids. The ends were cut back, 4 bases at V and 4 bases at J, with 16 bases in the middle. Germline CDR1 MNHEY, CDR2 SVGAGI. CDR3: CASSSRQYPTETQYF. The CDR3 DNA is TGTGCCAGCAGTTCCCGACAGTATCCCACAGAGACCCAGTACTTC.

This clonotype occurred a few times. The J gene is TRBJ1-4, the V gene TRBV28; D gene unclear. This CDR3 is 11 amino acids long. Trimming cost V 5 bases and J 11 bases, with 9 bases left between them. From germline, CDR1 is MDHEN and CDR2 SYDVKM. The chain's CDR3 is CASSRPTKLFF. The CDR3 DNA is TGTGCCAGCAGTCGACCTACTAAACTGTTTTTT.

The chain employs TRBV14 and TRBJ2-2, with D perhaps TRBD2 (6 bases). The CDR3 extends over 18 amino acids. Germline assignment: CDR1 SGHDN and CDR2 FVKESK. Trimming shortened V by 1 base and J by 0 bases, and 15 bases separated the two germline ends. In nucleotides, the CDR3 is TGTGCCAGCAGCCAAGGCGGACCAGCGGGCGCGAACACCGGGGAGCTGTTTTTT. Its protein is CASSQGGPAGANTGELFF.

At least ten counts were recorded for this clonotype. CDR3 nucleotides: TGTGCCAGCAGTTCGGGACAGGGGGCCTGGAATGAGCAGTTCTTC. Its translation is CASSSGQGAWNEQFF. The gene calls are TRBV28 and TRBJ2-1; 12 bases are shared with TRBD1. The CDR3 covers 15 residues. The germline V gene has CDR1 MDHEN and CDR2 SYDVKM. Trimming removed 4 bases from V and 7 bases from J; junction bases left unmatched: 5.

In this sample, this clonotype turned up many times. V usage is TRBV5-1 and J usage is TRBJ2-1; 9 nucleotides agree with TRBD2. The trim removed 0 bases at V and 6 bases at J, leaving 7 bases unmatched. Germline V gene sequence: CDR1 SGHRS, CDR2 YFSETQ. CDR3 length: 16 amino acids. CDR3 bases: TGCGCCAGCAGCTTGGGACTAGCGGTGGGGTCCAATGAGCAGTTCTTC. This codes for CASSLGLAVGSNEQFF.

This clonotype was counted many times. The V gene is TRBV5-1, the J gene TRBJ2-7, with D possibly TRBD1 on 5 matching bases. V dropped 0 bases and J dropped 2 bases, with 15 bases sitting between them. This CDR3 spans 16 amino acids. Germline V gene lookup returns CDR1 SGHRS and CDR2 YFSETQ. This CDR3 is CASSLGLDSVPYEQYF. CDR3 coding DNA: TGCGCCAGCAGCTTGGGACTTGACAGTGTCCCCTACGAGCAGTACTTC.

This clonotype has only a few counts. CDR3 in amino acids: CASSVDGEARGYTF. The DNA for the CDR3 is TGTGCCAGCAGCGTAGACGGGGAAGCACGTGGCTACACCTTC. The genes are TRBV9 and TRBJ1-2, with D unresolved. There are 14 residues in the CDR3. Germline V gene data show CDR1 as SGDLS and CDR2 as YYNGEE. Trimming cost V 0 bases and J 7 bases, with 13 bases left between them.

In its sample, this clonotype was seen many times. This rearrangement joins TRBV28 to TRBJ2-7; weak D call: TRBD2 (5 bases). V lost 3 bases and J lost 4, with 13 bases in between. This CDR3 spans 14 amino acids. Germline CDR1 is MDHEN and CDR2 is SYDVKM. The DNA for the CDR3 is TGTGCCAGCAGTTTCGCGGGTTTTGCGTACGAGCAGTACTTC. It yields the protein CASSFAGFAYEQYF. The complete variable domain, with remaining parts taken from reference TRBV28 and TRBJ2-7, reads DVKVTQSSRYLVKRTGEKVFLECVQDMDHENMFWYRQDPGLGLRLIYFSYDVKMKEKGDIPEGYSVSREKKERFSLILESASTNQTSMYLCASSFAGFAYEQYFGPGTRLTVT.

The chain recombines TRBV7-3 with TRBJ2-7; 10 bases fit TRBD2. Unmatched junction bases numbered 9, after V lost 11 bases and J lost 2 bases. The germline gives CDR1 SGHTA, CDR2 FQGTGA. The CDR3 extends over 14 amino acids. CDR3 sequence: CAGLSGRAPYEQYF. CDR3 coding DNA: TGTGCCGGACTAAGCGGGAGGGCCCCCTACGAGCAGTACTTC.

The V gene is TRBV7-2, the J gene TRBJ2-7, with D possibly being TRBD2 (6 bases). Trimming removed 3 bases at V and 2 bases at J, with 17 bases between. Per germline, CDR1 SGHTA and CDR2 FQGNSA. The CDR3 is made up of 16 amino acids. This chain's CDR3 is CASSFAGLLGAYEQYF. As DNA, the CDR3 is TGTGCCAGCAGCTTCGCGGGGCTTCTCGGGGCCTACGAGCAGTACTTC.

This clonotype was seen a handful of times. The genes are TRBV7-6 and TRBJ2-1, with D tentatively TRBD1 or TRBD2 (5 bases each). This CDR3 region has 16 residues. CDR1 and CDR2 from the germline V gene are SGHVS and FNYEAQ. Between the trimmed V and J ends, which lost 1 base and 0 bases, there was a span of 10 bases. CDR3 in DNA: TGTGCCAGCAGCTTAGATGCAGGGAGCTCCTACAATGAGCAGTTCTTC. Residues: CASSLDAGSSYNEQFF.

The chain carries TRBV29-1 and TRBJ2-5; TRBD2 aligns across 15 bases. Germline V gene lookup returns CDR1 SQVTM and CDR2 ANQGSEA. The CDR3 is made up of 15 amino acids. V dropped 4 bases and J dropped 5; count of bases not matched to a gene: 5. The chain's CDR3 is CSVGTSGRAGETQYF. The CDR3 bases are TGCAGCGTTGGGACTAGCGGGAGGGCCGGGGAGACCCAGTACTTC.

In this sample, this clonotype turned up a few times. The chain couples TRBV11-2 to TRBJ2-1; D is possibly TRBD2 (7 bases). V lost 4 bases, J lost 14 bases, and 18 bases lay in between. The length of the CDR3 is 13 residues. The germline V gene encodes CDR1 SGHAT and CDR2 FQNNGV. The CDR3 sequence is CASSWAGAPGKFF. CDR3 sequence (DNA): TGTGCCAGCAGCTGGGCGGGGGCCCCGGGGAAGTTCTTC.

There are a few counts of this clonotype. DNA for the CDR3: TGCAGTGCAGGACTAGCGGGAGGGCCCTACGAGCAGTACTTC. It is translated as CSAGLAGGPYEQYF. The chain has TRBV20-1 and TRBJ2-7; 15 nucleotides line up with TRBD2. The CDR3 sequence is 14 residues long. Germline CDR1 is DFQATT and CDR2 is SNEGSKA (reference sequence). With 6 bases clipped from V and 2 bases from J, the junction kept 2 bases outside the gene matches.

This clonotype came up many times. J is TRBJ2-3 and V is TRBV20-1; D may be TRBD2 (6 bases). The CDR3 consists of 14 residues. The V gene's germline CDR1 is DFQATT and CDR2 SNEGSKA (reference sequence). The ends were cut back, 5 bases at V and 1 base at J, with 13 bases in the middle. CDR3 nucleotide sequence: TGCAGTGCTCTTTTCCCGGGGGGCACAGATACGCAGTATTTT. Protein: CSALFPGGTDTQYF.

This clonotype showed up many times. The rearrangement joins TRBV2 to TRBJ2-7; 11 bases align to TRBD1. CDR1 and CDR2 (germline): SNHLY, FYNNEI. The CDR3 length is 14 residues. Trimming at V came to 8 bases and at J to 5 bases, leaving 8 bases not matched to a gene. This CDR3 is CASQKDRGQDEQYF. Written as DNA, the CDR3 is TGTGCCAGCCAGAAGGACAGGGGGCAGGACGAGCAGTACTTC.